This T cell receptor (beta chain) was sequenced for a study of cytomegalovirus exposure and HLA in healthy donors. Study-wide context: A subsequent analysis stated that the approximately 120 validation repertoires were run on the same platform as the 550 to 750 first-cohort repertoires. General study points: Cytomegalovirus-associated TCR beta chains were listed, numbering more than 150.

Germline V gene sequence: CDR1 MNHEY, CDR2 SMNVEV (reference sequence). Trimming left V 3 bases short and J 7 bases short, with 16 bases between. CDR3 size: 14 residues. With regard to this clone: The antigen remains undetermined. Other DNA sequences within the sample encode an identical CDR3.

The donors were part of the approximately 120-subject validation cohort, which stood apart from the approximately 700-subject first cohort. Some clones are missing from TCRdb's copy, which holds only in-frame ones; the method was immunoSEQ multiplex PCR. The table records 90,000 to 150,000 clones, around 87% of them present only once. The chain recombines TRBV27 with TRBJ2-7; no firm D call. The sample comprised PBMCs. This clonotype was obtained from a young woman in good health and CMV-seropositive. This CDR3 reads CASSFAPTYYEQYF. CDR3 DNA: TGTGCCAGCAGTTTTGCACCCACTTACTATGAGCAGTACTTC.